A single sample is the source of the 15 T cell receptor beta chains below, sequenced in a study of blood T cell repertoires in COVID-19 (dated by TCRdb to between 2020 and 2021). Library creation used the immunoSEQ multiplex PCR assay. In TCRdb, the immuneACCESS table is reduced to in-frame sequences with V and J assigned. These tables do not hold every clone; where another copy was compared, an unresolved V gene accounts for under half, and the others remain unexplained. Here the sample has 90,000 or so clones; about nine tenths occur a single time. The ten largest clones add up to about 1.7% of the sample. The sequenced material came from peripheral blood. The receptors derive from a human donor with active COVID-19. The donor label of this sample is uncertain.

The genes are TRBV7-7 and TRBJ2-5; TRBD2 matches 9 bases. There are 16 residues in the CDR3. Trimming cost V 1 base and J 4 bases; bases outside gene matches: 7. Germline-derived CDR1 and CDR2 are SSHAT and FNYEAQ (reference sequence). CDR3 DNA sequence: TGTGCCAGCAGCTTAGTGGCGGGGGGGCCCTTAGAGACCCAGTACTTC. Translated: CASSLVAGGPLETQYF.

This clone was recorded once. The chain uses TRBV19 and TRBJ1-1, with D perhaps matching TRBD1 (5 bases). Looked up from germline, CDR1 is LNHDA and CDR2 is SQIVND (reference sequence). This CDR3 comprises 14 residues. Trimming took 5 bases from V and 6 from J, leaving 16 bases between them. The CDR3 sequence is CASSPDQWGAEAFF. In DNA form, the CDR3 reads TGTGCCAGTAGTCCCGATCAGTGGGGCGCTGAAGCTTTCTTT.

This sequence joins TRBV14 and TRBJ2-7; the match to TRBD2 covers 7 bases. Losses at the gene ends were 2 bases for V and 4 bases for J; bases not matched to a gene: 11. Germline values: CDR1 SGHDN, CDR2 FVKESK. This CDR3 has 16 amino acids. In nucleotides, the CDR3 is TGTGCCAGCAGCCAACTGGGAGGGATCCCATGGTACGAGCAGTACTTC. This translates into CASSQLGGIPWYEQYF.

The rearrangement joins TRBV21-1 to TRBJ1-2; TRBD1, as called in the table, went unchecked against the DNA. TRBV21-1 is a listed pseudogene. The CDR3 runs 12 residues. CDR3 amino acids: CASREGAGGYTF. In DNA form, the CDR3 reads TGTGCCAGCAGGGAGGGGGCAGGAGGCTACACCTTC.

The chain has TRBV9 and TRBJ2-3; TRBD2 matches 7 bases. In germline, CDR1 is SGDLS, CDR2 YYNGEE. The ends lost 7 bases at V and 0 bases at J; junction bases unmatched: 14. The CDR3 spans 17 residues. The CDR3 DNA follows: TGTGCCAGCGCGCGAAGCGGGGCTACTCTTAGCACAGATACGCAGTATTTT. This codes for CASARSGATLSTDTQYF. The full variable domain, in which reference TRBV9 and TRBJ2-3 provide the parts outside the CDR3, is DSGVTQTPKHLITATGQRVTLRCSPRSGDLSVYWYQQSLDQGLQFLIQYYNGEERAKGNILERFSAQQFPDLHSELNLSSLELGDSALYFCASARSGATLSTDTQYFGPGTRLTVL.

The chain is built from TRBV5-6 and TRBJ2-6; D not certain. The CDR3 totals 15 residues. The V end lost 1 base, the J end lost 2 bases, and 7 bases lay between the germline ends. Germline CDR1 is SGHDT and CDR2 is YYEEEE. CDR3 sequence (DNA): TGTGCCAGCAGCTTGCGGGTGACTGGGGCCAACGTCCTGACTTTC. Protein product: CASSLRVTGANVLTF.

The chain combines TRBV7-3 with TRBJ2-7; D possibly corresponds to TRBD1 (6 bases). Germline lookup yields CDR1 SGHTA and CDR2 FQGTGA. The CDR3 loop spans 15 amino acids. Trimming cost V 1 base and J 6 bases, with 16 bases left between them. The CDR3 bases are TGTGCCAGCAGCTTAAATGGCGGCAGGGGTTCCGAGCAGTACTTC. Protein sequence: CASSLNGGRGSEQYF.

The chain employs TRBV7-9 and TRBJ1-4; tentatively, D is TRBD1 (5 bases). V was cut by 1 base and J by 4 bases, with 7 bases left in between. Germline V gene lookup returns CDR1 SEHNR and CDR2 FQNEAQ (reference sequence). The length of the CDR3 is 14 residues. The CDR3 nucleotides read TGTGCCAGCAGCTTAGGACAGTATAATGAAAAACTGTTTTTT. Its translation is CASSLGQYNEKLFF.

The CDR3: CASSEDRGQPQHF. CDR3 DNA sequence: TGTGCCAGTAGTGAGGACAGGGGTCAGCCCCAGCATTTT. The V and J genes are TRBV19 and TRBJ1-5, with 9 nucleotides matching TRBD1. Looked up from germline, CDR1 is LNHDA and CDR2 is SQIVND (reference sequence). The CDR3 is made up of 13 amino acids. After removal of 5 bases from V and 6 bases from J, the junction contained 2 bases not matched to a gene. The whole variable domain, remainder taken from reference TRBV19 and TRBJ1-5, is DGGITQSPKYLFRKEGQNVTLSCEQNLNHDAMYWYRQDPGQGLRLIYYSQIVNDFQKGDIAEGYSVSREKKESFPLTVTSAQKNPTAFYLCASSEDRGQPQHFGDGTRLSIL.

V and J are TRBV3-1 (or the pseudogene TRBV3-2) and TRBJ2-7, with TRBD2 identical over 11 bases. Germline V lookup: CDR1 LGHDT, CDR2 YNNKEL (reference sequence). The V segment lost 3 bases and the J segment 3 bases; nucleotides outside the gene matches: 1. The CDR3 is 14 amino acids. CDR3 region: CASSHGTSGYEQYF. The CDR3 DNA reads TGTGCCAGCAGCCACGGGACTAGCGGCTACGAGCAGTACTTC.

The rearrangement joins TRBV6-2 or TRBV6-3 to TRBJ1-2; 11 bases match TRBD1. Germline V lookup: CDR1 MNHEY, CDR2 SVGEGT. This CDR3 spans 15 amino acids. With 5 bases clipped from V and 6 bases from J, the junction kept 8 bases outside the gene matches. The CDR3: CASSTDRGRIHGYTF. CDR3 sequence (DNA): TGTGCCAGCAGTACGGACAGGGGGCGGATCCATGGCTACACCTTC.

The chain carries TRBV5-8 and TRBJ1-5; 8 bases match TRBD1. The J segment lost 7 bases and the V segment lost 3 bases, leaving 6 bases of the junction unmatched. The CDR3 is 14 amino acids. The germline V gene encodes CDR1 SGHTS and CDR2 YDEGEE. CDR3 sequence: CASSWGQVGQPQHF. The CDR3 bases are TGTGCCAGCAGCTGGGGACAGGTCGGCCAGCCCCAGCATTTT.

The V call is TRBV20-1, the J call TRBJ1-1, with TRBD1 as a possible D gene (6 bases). The V end was cut by 6 bases, the J end by 8 bases, with 13 bases between. Germline V gene data show CDR1 as DFQATT and CDR2 as SNEGSKA (reference sequence). CDR3 length equals 11 residues. The chain's CDR3 is CSATGQLEAFF. The CDR3 region has the DNA TGCAGTGCAACCGGACAGTTAGAAGCTTTCTTT.

The J gene is TRBJ2-5, the V gene TRBV3-1 (or the pseudogene TRBV3-2); D is perhaps TRBD2 (6 bases). Germline-derived CDR1 and CDR2 are LGHDT and YNNKEL (reference sequence). This CDR3 comprises 15 residues. Trimming left V 3 bases short and J 4 bases short, with 15 bases between. The CDR3 loop is CASSHGLGGGETQYF. For the CDR3, the DNA is TGTGCCAGCAGCCATGGTTTGGGGGGAGGAGAGACCCAGTACTTC.

The V call is TRBV15, the J call TRBJ1-3; maybe TRBD1 (6 bases). The germline V and J ends were trimmed by 0 bases and 2 bases, with 20 bases remaining between them. The germline gives CDR1 LNHNV, CDR2 YYDKDF (reference sequence). This CDR3 has 19 amino acids. The CDR3 region has the DNA TGTGCCACCAGCAGAGATAGAGGGGGAACAAGTAGTACTGGAAACACCATATATTTT. Protein product: CATSRDRGGTSSTGNTIYF. Full variable domain (outside the CDR3, taken from reference TRBV15 and TRBJ1-3): DAMVIQNPRYQVTQFGKPVTLSCSQTLNHNVMYWYQQKSSQAPKLLFHYYDKDFNNEADTPDNFQSRRPNTSFCFLDIRSPGLGDTAMYLCATSRDRGGTSSTGNTIYFGEGSWLTVV.